The 11 T cell receptor beta chains presented below share a single source sample, sequenced in a study of lymphopenia after photon versus proton radiotherapy. Here immunoSEQ multiplex PCR was the method, and the copy in TCRdb shows in-frame clones only, minus some. This table has some 41,000 clones, 70% to 90% appearing once. Material: peripheral blood, obtained from a patient treated with photon-based radiotherapy. Every receptor here comes from a man in his fifties or sixties with gastric cancer.

The chain has TRBV18 and TRBJ2-7, with D perhaps being TRBD1 or TRBD2 (5 bases each). The germline CDR1 and CDR2 sequences are KGHSH and LQKENI. The CDR3 sequence is 15 residues long. With 4 bases removed from V and 0 bases from J, the gap between germline ends came to 13 bases. The CDR3 is CASSRPGTASYEQYF. The CDR3 coding sequence is TGTGCCAGCTCACGTCCCGGGACGGCCTCCTACGAGCAGTACTTC. The whole variable domain, filled in from reference TRBV18 and TRBJ2-7, reads NAGVMQNPRHLVRRRGQEARLRCSPMKGHSHVYWYRQLPEEGLKFMVYLQKENIIDESGMPKERFSAEFPKEGPSILRIQQVVRGDSAAYFCASSRPGTASYEQYFGPGTRLTVT.

The genes are TRBV18 and TRBJ2-3; D gene uncertain. From germline, CDR1 is KGHSH and CDR2 LQKENI. The CDR3 loop spans 13 amino acids. V lost 4 bases, J lost 4 bases, and 9 bases lay in between. CDR3 in DNA: TGTGCCAGCTCACGACCCCAGCCAGATACGCAGTATTTT. It specifies CASSRPQPDTQYF.

V is TRBV30 and J is TRBJ2-4, with TRBD2 identical over 11 bases. The CDR3 is 20 residues long. Germline values: CDR1 GTSNPN, CDR2 SVGIG (reference sequence). V dropped 2 bases and J dropped 1; count of bases not matched to a gene: 16. The CDR3, as DNA: TGTGCCTGGAGTTACATCAGGACTAGCGGGCATAGAGGGGCCAAAAACATTCAGTACTTC. Translation: CAWSYIRTSGHRGAKNIQYF.

CDR3 DNA sequence: TGCGCCAGCAGCTTGGGACAGGGGATCTCAGCTGAAGCTTTCTTT. It is translated as CASSLGQGISAEAFF. The chain carries TRBV5-1 and TRBJ1-1, with TRBD1 identical over 8 bases. With V trimmed by 0 bases and J by 6 bases, 7 bases remained unmatched. Germline CDR1 and CDR2: SGHRS and YFSETQ. CDR3 size: 15 residues.

The table lists this clone with a few counts. The chain recombines TRBV19 with TRBJ1-3, with D hard to call. The CDR3 has 11 amino acids. Trimming left V 7 bases short and J 8 bases short, with 9 bases between. CDR1 LNHDA and CDR2 SQIVND come from the germline V gene (reference sequence). The CDR3 DNA reads TGTGCCAGTACCCTCTTTGACACCATATATTTT. Translated: CASTLFDTIYF. The entire variable domain, with the rest obtained from reference TRBV19 and TRBJ1-3, is as follows: DGGITQSPKYLFRKEGQNVTLSCEQNLNHDAMYWYRQDPGQGLRLIYYSQIVNDFQKGDIAEGYSVSREKKESFPLTVTSAQKNPTAFYLCASTLFDTIYFGEGSWLTVV.

This chain connects TRBV5-6 to TRBJ2-7; D remains unclear. In germline, CDR1 is SGHDT, CDR2 YYEEEE. This CDR3 spans 11 amino acids. Trimming stripped 0 bases from V and 3 bases from J, with 1 base between. CDR3: CASSLGYEQYF. CDR3 DNA: TGTGCCAGCAGCTTGGGCTACGAGCAGTACTTC.

The V call is TRBV7-2, the J call TRBJ2-5, with 8 positions matching TRBD2. The CDR3 loop spans 16 amino acids. Losses at the gene ends were 1 base for V and 6 bases for J; bases not matched to a gene: 10. Germline V gene data show CDR1 as SGHTA and CDR2 as FQGNSA. DNA for the CDR3: TGTGCCAGCAGCTTAGATAGAGCGGGAGAACGAAAGACCCAGTACTTC. Its translation is CASSLDRAGERKTQYF.

This clone was seen only once. The same CDR3 arises from other DNA sequences in this sample as well. The V call is TRBV5-1, the J call TRBJ1-1, with 9 bases aligning to TRBD1. Trimming at V came to 4 bases and at J to 3 bases, leaving 4 bases not matched to a gene. The CDR3 is 14 residues long. Germline V gene lookup returns CDR1 SGHRS and CDR2 YFSETQ. The CDR3 protein is CASSLGQGYTEAFF. The DNA of the CDR3 is TGCGCCAGCAGCCTGGGACAGGGCTACACTGAAGCTTTCTTT. Variable domain in full (rest from reference TRBV5-1 and TRBJ1-1): KAGVTQTPRYLIKTRGQQVTLSCSPISGHRSVSWYQQTPGQGLQFLFEYFSETQRNKGNFPGRFSGRQFSNSRSEMNVSTLELGDSALYLCASSLGQGYTEAFFGQGTRLTVV.

The chain combines TRBV5-6 with TRBJ2-7; 8 positions match TRBD2. Germline CDR1 is SGHDT and CDR2 is YYEEEE. This CDR3 is 15 amino acids long. V lost 4 bases to trimming and J lost 4 bases; unmatched junction nucleotides: 10. DNA for the CDR3: TGTGCCAGCAGCGCGGCCCCGGGACTAGGATACGAGCAGTACTTC. It specifies CASSAAPGLGYEQYF.

The V and J genes are TRBV25-1 and TRBJ1-2; D is perhaps TRBD1 (5 bases). Trimming cost V 8 bases and J 4 bases, with 17 bases left between them. In germline, CDR1 is MGHDK, CDR2 SYGVNS. This CDR3 has 14 residues. For the CDR3, the DNA is TGTGCCAGCCTCCCGGGGGGTGCCGTCTATGGCTACACCTTC. This codes for CASLPGGAVYGYTF.

The chain joins TRBV6-6 to TRBJ2-7; 8 bases are a match to TRBD1. CDR1 MNHNY and CDR2 SVGAGI come from the germline V gene (reference sequence). The CDR3 sequence is 14 residues long. J was trimmed by 0 bases and V by 7 bases; bases with no gene match: 5. CDR3 region: CASTRQGPSYEQYF. In DNA, the CDR3 is TGTGCCAGCACCCGACAGGGGCCCTCCTACGAGCAGTACTTC.